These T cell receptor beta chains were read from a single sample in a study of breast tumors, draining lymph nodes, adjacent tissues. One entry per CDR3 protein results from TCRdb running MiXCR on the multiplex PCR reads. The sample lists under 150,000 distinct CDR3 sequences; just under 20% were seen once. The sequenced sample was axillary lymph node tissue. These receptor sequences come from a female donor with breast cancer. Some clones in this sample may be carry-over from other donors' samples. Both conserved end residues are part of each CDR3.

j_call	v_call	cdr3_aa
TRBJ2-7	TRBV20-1	CSARESPSEQYF
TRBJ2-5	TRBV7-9	CASSERYQETQYF
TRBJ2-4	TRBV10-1	CASSGPGLKNIQYF
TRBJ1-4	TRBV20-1	CSARTGDEKLFF
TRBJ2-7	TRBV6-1	CASTFSLPTNEQYF
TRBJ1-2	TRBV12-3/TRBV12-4	CASTPRSGLDYGCTF
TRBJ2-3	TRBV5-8	CASSLRSGSSDTQYF
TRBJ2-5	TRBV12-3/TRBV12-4	CASHGARRQTQYF
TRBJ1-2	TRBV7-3	CASSRRGGSGYTF
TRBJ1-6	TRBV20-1	CSARAEGTRSPLHF
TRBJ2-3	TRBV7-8	CASEGGSTDTQYF
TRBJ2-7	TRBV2	CAIKTGTATYEQYF
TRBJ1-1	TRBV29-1	CSVVGPGTEAFF
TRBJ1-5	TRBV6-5	CASNVDRNSNQPQHF
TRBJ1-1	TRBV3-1	CASSHLNTEAFF
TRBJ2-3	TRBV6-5	CASSYSIGTDTQYF
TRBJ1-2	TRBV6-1	CASSESTITAYGYTF
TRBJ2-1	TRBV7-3	CASSLFPLGLAGDNEQFF
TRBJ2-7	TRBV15	CATSTRRQGVSEQYF
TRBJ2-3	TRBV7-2	CASSPGRGGGFRTDTQYF
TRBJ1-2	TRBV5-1	CASSLGWGQGGGYTF
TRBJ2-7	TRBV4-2	CASSQGLAGAYEQYF
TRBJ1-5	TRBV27	CASRRQYGNQPQHF
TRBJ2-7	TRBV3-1	CASSQELPHREQYF
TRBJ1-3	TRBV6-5	CASRRFSGNTIYF